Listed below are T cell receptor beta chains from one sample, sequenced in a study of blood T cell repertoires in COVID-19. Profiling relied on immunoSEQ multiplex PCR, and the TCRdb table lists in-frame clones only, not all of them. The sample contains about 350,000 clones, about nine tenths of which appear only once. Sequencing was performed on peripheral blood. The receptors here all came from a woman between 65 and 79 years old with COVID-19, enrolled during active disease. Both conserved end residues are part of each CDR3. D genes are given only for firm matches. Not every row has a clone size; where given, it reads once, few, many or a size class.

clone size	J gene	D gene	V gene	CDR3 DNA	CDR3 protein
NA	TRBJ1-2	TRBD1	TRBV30	TGTGCCTGGAGACAGTCAGGGGGTAGGGTGGATGGCTACACCTTC	CAWRQSGGRVDGYTF
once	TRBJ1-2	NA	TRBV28	TGTGCCAGCAGTGAACAGGGAAATAATGGCTATACCTTC	CASSEQGNNGYTF
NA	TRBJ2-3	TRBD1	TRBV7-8	TGTGCCAGCAGCTACTCCGGGACAGCGACAGATACGCAGTATTTT	CASSYSGTATDTQYF
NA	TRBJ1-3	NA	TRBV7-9	TGTGCCAGCAGCTTAGCGGGAGGGGGAAACACCATATATTTT	CASSLAGGGNTIYF
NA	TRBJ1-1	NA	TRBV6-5	TGTGCCAGCACCATTGGCGGGAGCTCTGAAGCTTTCTTT	CASTIGGSSEAFF
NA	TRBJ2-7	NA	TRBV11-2	TGTGCCAGCAGCTTAGAGGTAGGGGACTACGAGCAGTACTTC	CASSLEVGDYEQYF
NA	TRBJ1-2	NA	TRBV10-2	TGCGCCAGCAGTGAGGGGGGCTCCTCTGGCTACACCTTC	CASSEGGSSGYTF
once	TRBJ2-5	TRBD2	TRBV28	TGTGCCAGCAGTCCTAGGACGGGGGGAAAAGAGACCCAGTACTTC	CASSPRTGGKETQYF
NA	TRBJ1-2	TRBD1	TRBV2	TGTGCCAGCAGTGGACAGGGGGAGGGCTACACCTTC	CASSGQGEGYTF
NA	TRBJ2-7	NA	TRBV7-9	TGTGCCAGCAGCCCCGGGACTGAGGAGTACTTC	CASSPGTEEYF
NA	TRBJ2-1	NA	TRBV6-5	TGTGCCAGCAGTTACGGCGGCCGCTCCTACAATGAGCAGTTCTTC	CASSYGGRSYNEQFF
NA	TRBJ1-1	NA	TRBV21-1	TGTGCCAGCAATCAGGGCGGGGACAGGGGGAAGACTGAAGCTTTCTTT	CASNQGGDRGKTEAFF
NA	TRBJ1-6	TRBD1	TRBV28	TGTGCCAGCAGTTGGACAGGGGGCAATTCACCCCTCCACTTT	CASSWTGGNSPLHF
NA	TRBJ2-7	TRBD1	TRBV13	TGTGCCAGCAGCCGATCTGGGACAGGGCGCCCGAGGGACGAGCAGTACTTC	CASSRSGTGRPRDEQYF
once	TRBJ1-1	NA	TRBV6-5	TGTGCCAGCAGTTACACAGCTCCAGGGGCGAACACTGAAGCTTTCTTT	CASSYTAPGANTEAFF
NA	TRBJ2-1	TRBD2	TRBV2	TGTGCCAGCAGTGAATGGCTAGCGGGGGATTACTCCTACAATGAGCAGTTCTTC	CASSEWLAGDYSYNEQFF
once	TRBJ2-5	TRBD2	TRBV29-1	TGCAGCGTCGAGAGGGAGAGGACTAGCGGGGTCCTCCAAGAGACCCAGTACTTC	CSVERERTSGVLQETQYF
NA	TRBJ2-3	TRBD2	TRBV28	TGTGCCAGCAGTTTCCCTAGCGGGGGTAACGGAGATACGCAGTATTTT	CASSFPSGGNGDTQYF
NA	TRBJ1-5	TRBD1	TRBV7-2	TGTGCCAGCAGCTTAGGGCAGGGGGGTTTAGTAGGGAATCAGCCCCAGCATTTT	CASSLGQGGLVGNQPQHF
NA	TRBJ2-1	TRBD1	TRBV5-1	TGCGCCAGCAGCCTCCGGACAGGGGGCACGAGCAATGAGCAGTTCTTC	CASSLRTGGTSNEQFF
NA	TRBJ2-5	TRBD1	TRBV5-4	TGTGCCAGCAGCTTTGGACAGGGGGACCAAGAGACCCAGTACTTC	CASSFGQGDQETQYF
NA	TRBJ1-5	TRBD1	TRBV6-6	TGTGCCAGCAGTTACGGCGGGACAGGGGGCAATCAGCCCCAGCATTTT	CASSYGGTGGNQPQHF
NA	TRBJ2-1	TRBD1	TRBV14	TGTGCCAGCAGTTCAGACAGGGATTACAATGAGCAGTTCTTC	CASSSDRDYNEQFF
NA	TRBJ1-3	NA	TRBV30	TGTGCCTGGAGCCGTTCCTCTGGAAACACCATATATTTT	CAWSRSSGNTIYF
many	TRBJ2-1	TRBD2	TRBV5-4	TGTGCCAGCAGCTTGGATGTGGGAGGGTTCAATGAGCAGTTCTTC	CASSLDVGGFNEQFF
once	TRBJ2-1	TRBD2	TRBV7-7	TGTGCCAGCAGCTTAGCTTTGACTAGCGGGGGGAGTAATGAGCAGTTCTTC	CASSLALTSGGSNEQFF
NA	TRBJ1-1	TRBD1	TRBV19	TGTGCCAGAGGGACAGCAAACACTGAAGCTTTCTTT	CARGTANTEAFF
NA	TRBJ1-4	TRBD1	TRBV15	TGTGCCACCAGCAGAAACCGACAGGGAGAGAAACTGTTTTTT	CATSRNRQGEKLFF
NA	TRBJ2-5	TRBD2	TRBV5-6	TGTGCCAGCAGCCCGACTCTAGCGGGGGGGCTACTGGGGGAGACCCAGTACTTC	CASSPTLAGGLLGETQYF
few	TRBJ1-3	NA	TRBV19	TGTGCCAGCAGAACAGGATTTTCTGGAAACACCATATATTTT	CASRTGFSGNTIYF
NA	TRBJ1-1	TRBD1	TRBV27	TGTGCCAGCAGTTTGACCGGGACAGGGGGCACTGAAGCTTTCTTT	CASSLTGTGGTEAFF
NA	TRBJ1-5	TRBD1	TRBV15	TGTGCCACTGGAGACAGGGGTTACCAGCCCCAGCATTTT	CATGDRGYQPQHF
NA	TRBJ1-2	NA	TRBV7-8	TGTGCCAGCAGCTTCAGTAGGGGTGGTTACTATGGCTACACCTTC	CASSFSRGGYYGYTF
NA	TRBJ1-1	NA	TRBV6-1	TGTGCCAGCAGTGAAGGTCGTCCGAACACTGAAGCTTTCTTT	CASSEGRPNTEAFF
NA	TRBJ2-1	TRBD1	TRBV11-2	TGTGCCAGCAGTCGAGAGCCGGGACAGGACTACAATGAGCAGTTCTTC	CASSREPGQDYNEQFF
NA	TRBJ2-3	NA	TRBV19	TGTGCCAGTAGTATCAACAGGGCCCAAGATACGCAGTATTTT	CASSINRAQDTQYF
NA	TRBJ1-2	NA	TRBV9	TGTGCCAGCAGCGGCAGGACAGAAAACTATGGCTACACCTTC	CASSGRTENYGYTF
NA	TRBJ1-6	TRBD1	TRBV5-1	TGCGCCAGCAGCTTGGAAGGGGGCGGCAATTCACCCCTCCACTTT	CASSLEGGGNSPLHF
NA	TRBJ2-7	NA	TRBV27	TGTGCCAGCAGCCTCAGGAAGGTGCAGTACGAGCAGTACTTC	CASSLRKVQYEQYF
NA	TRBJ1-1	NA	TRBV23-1	TGCGCCAGCAGTCGCCCGATCGGGGAGAACACTGAAGCTTTCTTT	CASSRPIGENTEAFF
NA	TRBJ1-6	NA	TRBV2	TGTGCCAGCAGTGAAGCAGGGGGTAATTCACCCCTCCACTTT	CASSEAGGNSPLHF
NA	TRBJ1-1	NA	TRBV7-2	TGTGCCAGCAGCTTATTTGGGCAGAACACTGAAGCTTTCTTT	CASSLFGQNTEAFF
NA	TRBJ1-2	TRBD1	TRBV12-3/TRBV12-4	TGTGCCAGCAGTTTGTTAGGGACAGGTGGCTACACCTTC	CASSLLGTGGYTF
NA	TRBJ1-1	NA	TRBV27	TGTGCCAGCAGTCTAAACAGGATGGCCACTGAAGCTTTCTTT	CASSLNRMATEAFF
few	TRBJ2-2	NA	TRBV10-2	TGCGCCAGCACTCCCCCGGGGGAGGACACCGGGGAGCTGTTTTTT	CASTPPGEDTGELFF
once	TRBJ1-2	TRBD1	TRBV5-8	TGTGCCAGCAGCTGGACAGGCATTTCCTATGGCTACACCTTC	CASSWTGISYGYTF
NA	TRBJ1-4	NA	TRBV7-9	TGTGCCAGCAGCTCCGGTGAAAAACTGTTTTTT	CASSSGEKLFF
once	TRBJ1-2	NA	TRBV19	TGTGCCAGTAGTATAGGCACCGGTTTCTATGGCTACACCTTC	CASSIGTGFYGYTF
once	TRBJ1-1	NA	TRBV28	TGTGCCAGCAGTTTCGCGGGGGTCACTGAAGCTTTCTTT	CASSFAGVTEAFF
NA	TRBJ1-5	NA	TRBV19	TGTGCCAGTAGTATAGATCTAGTACCGTCAGGCAATCAGCCCCAGCATTTT	CASSIDLVPSGNQPQHF
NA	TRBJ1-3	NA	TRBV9	TGTGCCAGCAGCGCCCGACCATCCTACAGAGACTCTGGAAACACCATATATTTT	CASSARPSYRDSGNTIYF
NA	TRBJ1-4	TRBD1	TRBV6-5	TGTGCCAGCAGCCCGGGGACAGATCCCCGTGAAAAACTGTTTTTT	CASSPGTDPREKLFF
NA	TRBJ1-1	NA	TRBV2	TGTGCCAGCAGTGTGGCAGGGAGGTACACTGAAGCTTTCTTT	CASSVAGRYTEAFF
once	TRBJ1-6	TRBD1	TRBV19	TGTGCCAGTAGTAGCGCTCGGACAGGGCACTCACCCCTCCACTTT	CASSSARTGHSPLHF
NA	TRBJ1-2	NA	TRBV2	TGTGCCAGCATTTCCTTACAGGCGAGCTATGGCTACACCTTC	CASISLQASYGYTF
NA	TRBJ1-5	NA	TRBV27	TGTGCCAGTACTGTAGTAACGACAGAGAACGACCCTAATAGCAATCAGCCCCAGCATTTT	CASTVVTTENDPNSNQPQHF
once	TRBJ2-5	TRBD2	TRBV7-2	TGTGCCAGCAGCTTAGGGGCTAGCGGGGGGTACGGGACCCAGTACTTC	CASSLGASGGYGTQYF
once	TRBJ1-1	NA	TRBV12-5	TGTGCTAGTGGTTTGAGACTTACGAACACTGAAGCTTTCTTT	CASGLRLTNTEAFF
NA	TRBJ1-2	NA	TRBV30	TGTGCCTGGAAAAGCAGGGCCCTCTACACCTTC	CAWKSRALYTF
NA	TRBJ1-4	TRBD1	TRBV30	TGTGCCTGGAGTGACAGAGGGGGCACTGAAAAACTGTTTTTT	CAWSDRGGTEKLFF